This TCR beta chain was recorded in a study of OX40 agonist ivuxolimab in advanced cancers. Study background: The diagnoses of dose-escalation patients were hepatocellular carcinoma, melanoma, renal cell or head and neck cancer. One hepatocellular carcinoma and a couple of cutaneous melanoma patients partially responded.

Measured with immunoSEQ multiplex PCR; TCRdb has only the in-frame clones, and not every one. The data hold roughly 64,000 clones, with 70% to 90% observed a single time. This CDR3 comprises 13 residues. The trim removed 11 bases at V and 1 base at J, leaving 7 bases unmatched. Germline CDR1 and CDR2: MNHNY and SVGAGI (reference sequence). The origin of this receptor is an adult with an advanced solid tumor such as melanoma, head and neck, liver or kidney cancer. Sequences were derived from CD4+ or CD8+ T cells sorted from blood, sampled in a trial of the OX40 agonist ivuxolimab. V usage is TRBV6-6 and J usage is TRBJ2-7; 8 bases agree with TRBD1. CDR3 residues: CACEDRESYEQYF. Here the CDR3 DNA reads TGTGCCTGCGAGGACAGGGAATCCTACGAGCAGTACTTC.